The next 29 T cell receptor beta chains were all read from a single sample in a study of Ad26.COV2.S vaccination and SARS-CoV-2 variants. Treatment noted: around 19 received Ad26.COV2.S at low or high dose, single or two shots; five or six received placebo; per-sample allocation not given. Sampling took place 63 days after the first vaccine or placebo injection. Assay: immunoSEQ multiplex PCR; the TCRdb copy retains only in-frame clones and omits some. The sample holds a few hundred thousand clones, around nine tenths seen once. Here the sequenced sample was peripheral blood, taken in a trial of Ad26.COV2.S vaccine versus placebo. The receptors derive from a person aged 18 to 65 who received the Ad26.COV2.S COVID-19 vaccine or a placebo.

The chain joins TRBV11-2 to TRBJ2-7, with D perhaps TRBD1 or TRBD2 (6 bases each). Germline V gives CDR1 SGHAT, CDR2 FQNNGV. The ends were cut back, 0 bases at V and 4 bases at J, with 16 bases in the middle. The CDR3 runs 16 residues. As DNA, the CDR3 is TGTGCCAGCAGCTTAGACCCCGGGGGCGCAATTTACGAGCAGTACTTC. Translating it yields CASSLDPGGAIYEQYF. Supplemented by reference TRBV11-2 and TRBJ2-7, the full variable domain reads EAGVAQSPRYKIIEKRQSVAFWCNPISGHATLYWYQQILGQGPKLLIQFQNNGVVDDSQLPKDRFSAERLKGVDSTLKIQPAKLEDSAVYLCASSLDPGGAIYEQYFGPGTRLTVT.

V is TRBV9 and J is TRBJ1-1, with D possibly TRBD1 on 5 matching bases. Germline CDR1 and CDR2: SGDLS and YYNGEE. Trimming took 4 bases from V and 4 from J, leaving 14 bases between them. The CDR3 runs to 14 residues. The CDR3 loop is CASSPYSDSTEAFF. The CDR3 DNA reads TGTGCCAGCAGCCCGTACAGTGACAGCACTGAAGCTTTCTTT.

This clone was detected a few times. This chain uses TRBV2 with TRBJ1-2, with 8 nucleotides matching TRBD1. The length of the CDR3 is 13 residues. Germline V gives CDR1 SNHLY, CDR2 FYNNEI. V shed 3 bases, J shed 7 bases, and the junction held 4 bases outside the gene matches. The DNA of the CDR3 is TGTGCCAGCAGTGAGCAGGGGGCCGGTGGCTACACCTTC. Amino acids: CASSEQGAGGYTF.

For the CDR3, the DNA is TGTGCCAGCAGTTTAGCGCCGCCCTTCACCTACAATGAGCAGTTCTTC. Residues: CASSLAPPFTYNEQFF. This chain links TRBV27 with TRBJ2-1; D not resolved. The CDR3 contains 16 residues. The germline CDR1 and CDR2 sequences are MNHEY and SMNVEV (reference sequence). Trimming pared 2 bases from V and 2 bases from J, leaving 13 bases between.

The chain links TRBV4-2 to TRBJ1-2, with no clear D. Trimming stripped 1 base from V and 3 bases from J, with 6 bases between. This CDR3 has 13 amino acids. Germline CDR1 and CDR2: LGHNA and YNFKEQ. The CDR3 region has the DNA TGTGCCAGCAGCCAAGTCAGCGACTATGGCTACACCTTC. It encodes CASSQVSDYGYTF.

This clone was seen a handful of times. Here the CDR3 reads CASSVTRRGDSPLHF. The CDR3 region has the DNA TGTGCCAGCAGCGTGACTCGGCGTGGCGATTCACCCCTCCACTTT. The chain links TRBV6-5 to TRBJ1-6; D gene uncertain. V lost 6 bases, J lost 8 bases, and 17 bases lay in between. CDR3 length: 15 amino acids. CDR1 and CDR2 (germline): MNHEY, SVGAGI.

The CDR3 region has the DNA TGTGCCAGCAGCGCGGACGGGGGACCCACAGATACGCAGTATTTT. This codes for CASSADGGPTDTQYF. The chain links TRBV9 to TRBJ2-3; tentative D call: TRBD2 (6 bases). In germline, CDR1 is SGDLS, CDR2 YYNGEE. CDR3 length equals 15 residues. V was pared by 3 bases and J by 2 bases, with 13 bases between.

This clone was observed a single time. The chain joins TRBV29-1 to TRBJ1-1; D unclear. This CDR3 contains 14 residues. Trimming removed 8 bases from V and 5 bases from J, with 21 bases in between. From germline, CDR1 is SQVTM and CDR2 ANQGSEA. The CDR3 loop reads CSTSRQDGATEAFF. In DNA, the CDR3 is TGCAGCACCTCCCGCCAGGACGGCGCGACTGAAGCTTTCTTT.

This clone was seen just once. V and J are TRBV19 and TRBJ2-7, with D perhaps assigned TRBD1 or TRBD2 (6 bases each). Trimming removed 5 bases from V and 6 bases from J, with 14 bases in between. Germline V gene lookup returns CDR1 LNHDA and CDR2 SQIVND (reference sequence). There are 13 residues in the CDR3. The CDR3 DNA is TGTGCCAGTAGTCCCAGGGGCGGGGTCGAGCAGTACTTC. Its protein is CASSPRGGVEQYF.

This chain connects TRBV30 to TRBJ1-6; 9 bases align to TRBD1. The germline gives CDR1 GTSNPN, CDR2 SVGIG (reference sequence). The J segment lost 9 bases and the V segment lost 2 bases, leaving 14 bases of the junction unmatched. This CDR3 region has 17 residues. CDR3 sequence (DNA): TGTGCCTGGAGTCGGATTAAAGGACAGGGGCGAGGTTCACCCCTCCACTTT. It encodes CAWSRIKGQGRGSPLHF.

This clone appeared a few times. CDR3 sequence reads: CASSQVGGPNSPLHF. The CDR3 nucleotides read TGTGCCAGCAGCCAAGTGGGGGGCCCCAATTCACCCCTCCACTTT. V is TRBV3-1 (or the pseudogene TRBV3-2) and J is TRBJ1-6; D is possibly TRBD1 (6 bases). Deletions cut 1 base from V and 7 bases from J, with 11 bases between. The CDR3 is 15 residues long. CDR1 is LGHDT, CDR2 YNNKEL, per germline (reference sequence).

The chain has TRBV29-1 and TRBJ1-2; a weak D match, TRBD1 (5 bases). Germline CDR1 is SQVTM and CDR2 is ANQGSEA. Trimming cost V 7 bases and J 5 bases, with 26 bases left between them. CDR3 size: 16 residues. CDR3 in DNA: TGCAGCGCCACCGAGGGGCAGATCCAAAAAGGTTATGGCTACACCTTC. The encoded protein is CSATEGQIQKGYGYTF.

This clone occurred once. The J gene is TRBJ1-6, the V gene TRBV30, with unresolved D. The CDR3 loop spans 14 amino acids. Germline-derived CDR1 and CDR2 are GTSNPN and SVGIG (reference sequence). The ends were cut back, 8 bases at V and 7 bases at J, with 18 bases in the middle. The DNA of the CDR3 is TGTGCCGCCACTGAGGTACTGGACAATTCACCCCTCCACTTT. Residues: CAATEVLDNSPLHF.

This clone has a single count. The chain is built from TRBV5-4 and TRBJ2-7, with TRBD1 as a possible D gene (5 bases). V dropped 7 bases and J dropped 5 bases, with 19 bases sitting between them. The CDR3 totals 14 residues. The germline V gene has CDR1 SGHNT and CDR2 YYREEE (reference sequence). The CDR3 loop is CASGDSGLGDEQYF. CDR3 in DNA: TGTGCCAGCGGAGATTCAGGGCTCGGAGACGAGCAGTACTTC.

This chain connects TRBV3-1 (or the pseudogene TRBV3-2) to TRBJ1-4; the D gene is possibly TRBD1 (6 bases). Germline V lookup: CDR1 LGHDT, CDR2 YNNKEL (reference sequence). V was pared by 0 bases and J by 8 bases, with 16 bases between. The CDR3 sequence is 16 residues long. The CDR3 DNA reads as TGTGCCAGCAGCCAAGATTTCCAGGGGCTAGGAGAAAAACTGTTTTTT. Translated, it gives CASSQDFQGLGEKLFF.

This chain links TRBV7-2 with TRBJ1-3, with D perhaps TRBD1 (5 bases). CDR3 length: 14 residues. Germline CDR1 reads SGHTA; CDR2 reads FQGNSA. V lost 2 bases and J 2 bases, leaving 7 bases between the germline ends. The DNA of the CDR3 is TGTGCCAGCAGCTTAAGAGGGGCTGGAAACACCATATATTTT. This codes for CASSLRGAGNTIYF.

J is TRBJ1-1 and V is TRBV5-6; possibly TRBD1 for D (5 bases). The V end was cut by 2 bases, the J end by 5 bases, with 13 bases between. This CDR3 is 14 amino acids long. CDR1 SGHDT and CDR2 YYEEEE come from the germline V gene. The CDR3 protein is CASSFEGLRTEAFF. CDR3 DNA: TGTGCCAGCAGCTTTGAGGGACTCAGGACTGAAGCTTTCTTT.

The CDR3 DNA follows: TGTGCCAGCAGCTTATTCGTTAGCGGCGCCTCCTACGAGCAGTACTTC. Protein sequence: CASSLFVSGASYEQYF. The rearrangement joins TRBV7-2 to TRBJ2-7; D possibly corresponds to TRBD2 (6 bases). The CDR3 covers 16 residues. V shed 2 bases and J shed 0 bases, with 14 bases lying between them. Germline loops: CDR1 SGHTA, CDR2 FQGNSA.

This clone was picked up one time. V is TRBV5-5 and J is TRBJ2-7; D is ambiguous. Germline CDR1 is SGHKS and CDR2 is YYEKEE (reference sequence). V gave up 4 bases and J gave up 1 base, with 9 bases separating them. The CDR3 is made up of 13 amino acids. Here the CDR3 reads CASSGPGSYEQYF. The CDR3 nucleotides read TGTGCCAGCAGCGGTCCTGGGTCCTACGAGCAGTACTTC. Combining the CDR3 with reference TRBV5-5 and TRBJ2-7 gives the whole variable domain DAGVTQSPTHLIKTRGQQVTLRCSPISGHKSVSWYQQVLGQGPQFIFQYYEKEERGRGNFPDRFSARQFPNYSSELNVNALLLGDSALYLCASSGPGSYEQYFGPGTRLTVT.

V is TRBV24-1 and J is TRBJ2-5; D ambiguous. Germline loops: CDR1 KGHDR, CDR2 SFDVKD. The CDR3 spans 13 residues. V dropped 7 bases and J dropped 3 bases, with 11 bases sitting between them. CDR3: CATSKGTEETQYF. The DNA of the CDR3 is TGTGCCACCAGCAAGGGTACCGAAGAGACCCAGTACTTC.

The rearrangement joins TRBV5-1 to TRBJ2-3; D is perhaps TRBD1 (6 bases). CDR1 is SGHRS and CDR2 is YFSETQ in the germline V gene. V gave up 5 bases and J gave up 2 bases, with 15 bases separating them. The length of the CDR3 is 15 residues. CDR3 bases: TGCGCCAGCAGACCTGGACAGTACCACACAGATACGCAGTATTTT. Amino acid sequence: CASRPGQYHTDTQYF.

This chain links TRBV18 with TRBJ2-3; D remains ambiguous. Trimming left V 3 bases short and J 3 bases short, with 4 bases between. In germline, CDR1 is KGHSH, CDR2 LQKENI. The CDR3 has 12 amino acids. CDR3 nucleotide sequence: TGTGCCAGCTCACCTTTTACAGATACGCAGTATTTT. It specifies CASSPFTDTQYF.

This chain connects TRBV7-2 to TRBJ1-2, with D possibly being TRBD1 (6 bases). CDR1 and CDR2 from the germline V gene are SGHTA and FQGNSA. V was clipped by 4 bases and J by 4 bases, with 22 bases between them. The CDR3 loop spans 17 amino acids. The CDR3 bases are TGTGCCAGCAGCTCCCCTGATATACAGGGAGAAGGCTATGGCTACACCTTC. This sequence encodes CASSSPDIQGEGYGYTF.

The chain is built from TRBV7-6 and TRBJ1-2; D unresolved. From germline, CDR1 is SGHVS and CDR2 FNYEAQ. Trimming shortened V by 5 bases and J by 0 bases, and 10 bases separated the two germline ends. The CDR3 is 14 residues long. The CDR3 here is CASSPDNANYGYTF. CDR3 nucleotides: TGTGCCAGCAGCCCAGACAACGCTAACTATGGCTACACCTTC.

The chain's CDR3 is CASTNLGGSNTGELFF. The CDR3 DNA reads TGTGCCAGCACCAACCTGGGGGGTTCGAACACCGGGGAGCTGTTTTTT. The chain combines TRBV7-9 with TRBJ2-2, with D possibly TRBD2 on 6 matching bases. Germline V CDR1 and CDR2: SEHNR, FQNEAQ (reference sequence). The V end lost 7 bases, the J end lost 0 bases, and 15 bases lay between the germline ends. The length of the CDR3 is 16 residues.

The CDR3 DNA follows: TGTGCCAGCAGCCAAGATAGGGACAGTTTTCCTTTCTTT. Residues: CASSQDRDSFPFF. The V and J genes are TRBV4-2 and TRBJ1-1; 7 nucleotides match TRBD1. CDR3 size: 13 residues. Germline CDR1 reads LGHNA; CDR2 reads YNFKEQ. With V trimmed by 0 bases and J by 12 bases, 7 bases remained unmatched.

The CDR3 sequence: CAWSVFRQTPTEAFF. CDR3 in DNA: TGTGCCTGGAGTGTATTTCGACAGACCCCCACTGAAGCTTTCTTT. The chain employs TRBV30 and TRBJ1-1; the D gene is possibly TRBD1 (5 bases). The CDR3 totals 15 residues. The germline CDR1 and CDR2 sequences are GTSNPN and SVGIG (reference sequence). V gave up 0 bases and J gave up 4 bases, with 15 bases separating them.

CDR3 sequence: CASSFGDRAYEQYF. CDR3 sequence (DNA): TGCGCCAGCAGCTTCGGGGACAGGGCCTACGAGCAGTACTTC. The J gene is TRBJ2-7, the V gene TRBV5-1, with TRBD1 matching over 9 bases. J was trimmed by 2 bases and V by 2 bases; bases with no gene match: 2. CDR3 length equals 14 residues. The germline V gene encodes CDR1 SGHRS and CDR2 YFSETQ.

This clone was seen only a few times. The chain couples TRBV10-1 to TRBJ2-1; the match to TRBD1 covers 10 bases. Germline CDR1 and CDR2: WNHNN and SYGVQD (reference sequence). The CDR3 sequence is 15 residues long. Unmatched junction bases numbered 3, after V lost 0 bases and J lost 7 bases. CDR3 in amino acids: CASSESGTGENEQFF. The CDR3, as DNA: TGCGCCAGCAGTGAGTCAGGGACAGGGGAAAATGAGCAGTTCTTC.